This entry lists 28 T cell receptor beta chains sequenced from one sample in a study of post-analysis software for immune sequencing data. Findings of the study overall: Included in a set of about 5 TRBV segments more frequent in patients than controls were TRBV5-6, TRBV5-1 and TRBV20-1.

Built from TCR beta cDNA, the libraries had unique molecular identifiers in them. Using its own MiXCR run on the PCR reads, TCRdb lists one record per CDR3 protein. The sample holds 740,000 or so distinct CDR3 sequences; about 50% are singletons and the top ten take approximately 4.5%. No cognate antigen is known for these TCRs. Sequenced material: blood. Receptors originate from a girl aged 10 to 17 with multiple sclerosis.

J is TRBJ2-7 and V is TRBV7-3, with D perhaps being TRBD1 or TRBD2 (5 bases each). Germline V CDR1 and CDR2: SGHTA, FQGTGA. V was pared by 0 bases and J by 2 bases, with 11 bases between. The CDR3 consists of 15 residues. CDR3 sequence (DNA): TGTGCCAGCAGCTTAACCGGGACGGTGACCTACGAGCAGTACTTC. Its translation: CASSLTGTVTYEQYF.

Comments on this clonotype: This may be a read error: a much more frequent sequence differs by one nucleotide. The chain recombines TRBV29-1 with TRBJ2-7; no clear D gene. This CDR3 spans 12 amino acids. V was cut by 3 bases and J by 10 bases, with 16 bases left in between. CDR1 SQVTM and CDR2 ANQGSEA come from the germline V gene. CDR3 DNA sequence: TGCAGCGTTGATACAGCGTCAGACACCCAGTACTTC. Amino acid sequence: CSVDTASDTQYF.

This clonotype was recorded a few times. This chain joins TRBV7-3 and TRBJ2-5; perhaps TRBD1 as D (6 bases). Per the germline V gene, CDR1 is SGHTA and CDR2 is FQGTGA. Trimming cost V 5 bases and J 4 bases, with 14 bases left between them. The CDR3 sequence is 14 residues long. This CDR3 reads CASSQTGIRETQYF. The CDR3 DNA follows: TGTGCCAGCAGCCAAACAGGGATCCGAGAGACCCAGTACTTC.

This clonotype was counted between two and nine times. The genes are TRBV20-1 and TRBJ2-3; D is ambiguous. The CDR3 consists of 11 residues. Between the trimmed V and J ends, which lost 3 bases and 3 bases, there was a span of 4 bases. Germline V CDR1 and CDR2: DFQATT, SNEGSKA (reference sequence). This chain's CDR3 is CSASGTDTQYF. Here the CDR3 DNA reads TGCAGTGCTAGTGGGACAGATACGCAGTATTTT.

The CDR3 loop is CSVSREGLGNTEAFF. The CDR3 DNA reads as TGCAGCGTGTCCAGGGAGGGCTTGGGGAACACTGAAGCTTTCTTT. The V call is TRBV29-1, the J call TRBJ1-1, with D perhaps TRBD1 (5 bases). Trimming stripped 6 bases from V and 1 base from J, with 18 bases between. The V gene's germline CDR1 is SQVTM and CDR2 ANQGSEA. CDR3 size: 15 residues.

CDR3 sequence reads: CASSRSGTNEKLFF. The CDR3 coding sequence is TGTGCCAGCAGTCGCTCGGGAACTAATGAAAAACTGTTTTTT. This chain uses TRBV6-6 with TRBJ1-4; D gene uncertain. V was pared by 5 bases and J by 1 base, with 8 bases between. Per germline, CDR1 MNHNY and CDR2 SVGAGI (reference sequence). The CDR3 totals 14 residues.

The sample holds a few counts of this clonotype. The rearrangement uses TRBV20-1 and TRBJ2-5, with 8 positions matching TRBD2. The CDR3 is 14 residues long. Germline CDR1 reads DFQATT; CDR2 reads SNEGSKA (reference sequence). V dropped 3 bases and J dropped 5; count of bases not matched to a gene: 8. The CDR3 sequence is CSASHGGAEETQYF. CDR3 nucleotide sequence: TGCAGTGCTAGTCACGGGGGGGCCGAGGAGACCCAGTACTTC.

The rearrangement uses TRBV7-9 and TRBJ2-5, with D unresolved. The CDR3 totals 12 residues. Germline CDR1 and CDR2: SEHNR and FQNEAQ (reference sequence). V shed 5 bases and J shed 10 bases, with 14 bases lying between them. The CDR3 DNA reads as TGTGCCAGCAGCCCGAAAAATGTGGACCAGTACTTC. Protein product: CASSPKNVDQYF.

This clonotype has only one observation. This chain joins TRBV25-1 and TRBJ1-1; D is possibly TRBD1 (5 bases). Trimming removed 1 base from V and 6 bases from J, with 12 bases in between. From germline, CDR1 is MGHDK and CDR2 SYGVNS. The CDR3 extends over 14 amino acids. The CDR3 sequence is CASSESRVYAEAFF. The CDR3 bases are TGTGCCAGCAGTGAATCCAGGGTATATGCTGAAGCTTTCTTT.

The chain carries TRBV9 and TRBJ2-3; TRBD2 aligns across 8 bases. The ends lost 4 bases at V and 6 bases at J; junction bases unmatched: 10. This CDR3 region has 15 residues. Per the germline V gene, CDR1 is SGDLS and CDR2 is YYNGEE. In nucleotides, the CDR3 is TGTGCCAGCAGCCTAGCGGGCCTCAGCTCGGATACGCAGTATTTT. The encoded protein is CASSLAGLSSDTQYF.

The V call is TRBV15, the J call TRBJ2-4, with a weak D call TRBD2 (5 bases). The end of the DNA fits TRBJ2-7 better, so the J call may be wrong. The germline gives CDR1 LNHNV, CDR2 YYDKDF (reference sequence). This CDR3 contains 15 residues. The chain's CDR3 is CATSRDPGKGYEQYF. The CDR3 DNA is TGTGCCACCAGCAGAGACCCGGGGAAAGGATACGAGCAGTACTTC.

The gene calls are TRBV18 and TRBJ2-5; D remains ambiguous. Germline V CDR1 and CDR2: KGHSH, LQKENI. The CDR3 runs 14 residues. V lost 2 bases and J lost 4, with 11 bases in between. The CDR3 region is CASSPSLNGETQYF. In nucleotides, the CDR3 is TGTGCCAGCTCACCAAGTTTGAATGGAGAGACCCAGTACTTC.

The chain combines TRBV15 with TRBJ2-7, with D tentatively TRBD2 (6 bases). V was cut by 4 bases and J by 5 bases, with 18 bases left in between. The CDR3 totals 15 residues. In germline, CDR1 is LNHNV, CDR2 YYDKDF (reference sequence). The CDR3 region is CATSKGGTVEDEQYF. DNA for the CDR3: TGTGCCACCAGCAAGGGCGGGACGGTCGAAGACGAGCAGTACTTC.

The chain links TRBV3-1 to TRBJ2-4; D call uncertain. This CDR3 has 14 amino acids. V was cut by 4 bases and J by 0 bases, with 7 bases left in between. Germline CDR1 LGHDT, CDR2 YNNKEL (reference sequence). This CDR3 is CASSPVLAKNIQYF. As DNA, the CDR3 is TGTGCCAGCAGCCCTGTGCTAGCCAAAAACATTCAGTACTTC.

This chain links TRBV7-9 with TRBJ2-3; D might be TRBD2 (6 bases). Trimming shortened V by 5 bases and J by 5 bases, and 14 bases separated the two germline ends. There are 14 residues in the CDR3. Germline V gene data show CDR1 as SEHNR and CDR2 as FQNEAQ (reference sequence). For the CDR3, the DNA is TGTGCCAGCAGCCGACTAGGAGTTGGAGATACGCAGTATTTT. As protein: CASSRLGVGDTQYF.

This clonotype has only a few counts. The rearrangement joins TRBV4-1 to TRBJ2-5; possible D gene TRBD1, 6 bases. Germline V gene data show CDR1 as MGHRA and CDR2 as YSYEKL. CDR3 length equals 14 residues. Trimming left V 1 base short and J 4 bases short, with 10 bases between. CDR3 protein: CASSQVGAGETQYF. CDR3 DNA sequence: TGCGCCAGCAGCCAAGTGGGGGCAGGAGAGACCCAGTACTTC.

This chain joins TRBV6-6 and TRBJ2-1; D is unclear. The CDR3 runs to 16 residues. With 6 bases removed from V and 0 bases from J, the gap between germline ends came to 15 bases. Germline CDR1 MNHNY, CDR2 SVGAGI (reference sequence). As DNA, the CDR3 is TGTGCCAGCAGCCCTGTTAGCCCGAGCTCCTACAATGAGCAGTTCTTC. Protein product: CASSPVSPSSYNEQFF.

The V and J genes are TRBV20-1 and TRBJ2-3, with 11 bases that match TRBD2. Per the germline V gene, CDR1 is DFQATT and CDR2 is SNEGSKA (reference sequence). The V segment lost 3 bases and the J segment 2 bases; nucleotides outside the gene matches: 7. The CDR3 length is 16 residues. This CDR3 reads CSARVGTSGSTDTQYF. The CDR3 nucleotides are TGCAGTGCTAGGGTAGGGACTAGCGGATCCACAGATACGCAGTATTTT.

V usage is TRBV3-1 and J usage is TRBJ1-2; 8 nucleotides line up with TRBD1. Germline lookup yields CDR1 LGHDT and CDR2 YNNKEL (reference sequence). CDR3 length: 17 amino acids. V lost 3 bases, J lost 7 bases, and 16 bases stayed unmatched. CDR3 amino acids: CASSQPTPGTGIRGYTF. The CDR3 DNA reads TGTGCCAGCAGCCAGCCAACACCTGGGACAGGTATTCGTGGCTACACCTTC.

The chain carries TRBV6-5 and TRBJ1-2, with 8 bases lining up with TRBD1. CDR3 size: 15 residues. From germline, CDR1 is MNHEY and CDR2 SVGAGI. J gave up 8 bases and V 0 bases, and 8 bases lay outside the gene matches. The DNA of the CDR3 is TGTGCCAGCAGTTACTCGAGCGACAGGGGTTACGGCTACACCTTC. Amino acid sequence: CASSYSSDRGYGYTF.

In its sample, this clonotype was seen a few times. The V and J genes are TRBV7-2 and TRBJ2-7, with 11 bases that match TRBD1. The DNA end is a closer match to TRBJ2-5, so the J assignment may be wrong. Germline-derived CDR1 and CDR2 are SGHTA and FQGNSA. The CDR3 has 15 residues. For the CDR3, the DNA is TGTGCCAGCAGCTCTGGGACAGGGGGAAAAGAGACCCAGTACTTC. Translating gives CASSSGTGGKETQYF.

This clonotype was detected a few times. The CDR3 nucleotides read TGCGCCAGCGGCCCCCAGGACAGCACCTACGAGCAGTACTTC. This encodes CASGPQDSTYEQYF. This rearrangement joins TRBV5-1 to TRBJ2-7, with a tentative D call TRBD1 (6 bases). The CDR3 is 14 amino acids. Germline V gene lookup returns CDR1 SGHRS and CDR2 YFSETQ. V was cut by 7 bases and J by 2 bases, with 16 bases left in between.

This clonotype was seen more than once but under ten times. The chain employs TRBV6-6 and TRBJ1-5; TRBD1 matches at 7 bases. With V trimmed by 8 bases and J by 6 bases, 19 bases remained unmatched. CDR3 length: 17 residues. The germline V gene has CDR1 MNHNY and CDR2 SVGAGI (reference sequence). The CDR3 spells CASLEVTTGFLGQPQHF. The CDR3 DNA follows: TGTGCCAGCCTGGAGGTGACGACAGGGTTCCTTGGTCAGCCCCAGCATTTT.

V is TRBV21-1 and J is TRBJ2-7; the table's D call, TRBD1, was not checked against the DNA. TRBV21-1 has pseudogene status. CDR3 length: 13 residues. The CDR3 nucleotides are TGTGCCAGCAGCCTCCCCTGGGCCTACGAGCAGTACTTC. Its translation is CASSLPWAYEQYF.

The V call is TRBV24-1, the J call TRBJ2-1, with D perhaps matching TRBD1 or TRBD2 (5 bases each). Looked up from germline, CDR1 is KGHDR and CDR2 is SFDVKD. Deletions cut 4 bases from V and 8 bases from J, with 23 bases between. The CDR3 length is 17 residues. CDR3 coding DNA: TGTGCCACCAGTGACCCCGCATCGGACCCTTCGGGGCATGAGCAGTTCTTC. This codes for CATSDPASDPSGHEQFF.

The sample holds a few counts of this clonotype. This rearrangement joins TRBV29-1 to TRBJ2-7; tentative D call: TRBD2 (5 bases). CDR3 size: 12 residues. CDR1 is SQVTM, CDR2 ANQGSEA, per germline. The V end lost 7 bases, the J end lost 6 bases, and 16 bases lay between the germline ends. The CDR3 is CSASPGGSEQYF. CDR3 DNA sequence: TGCAGCGCCAGCCCTGGAGGAAGCGAGCAGTACTTC.

This rearrangement joins TRBV20-1 to TRBJ2-1; D may be TRBD2 (5 bases). The germline V gene encodes CDR1 DFQATT and CDR2 SNEGSKA (reference sequence). Trimming cost V 1 base and J 8 bases, with 18 bases left between them. This CDR3 has 15 residues. CDR3 nucleotide sequence: TGCAGTGCTAGAGCCTCGGGGTCGCGGTGGCATGAGCAGTTCTTC. It translates to CSARASGSRWHEQFF.

This clonotype was recorded a few times. This chain connects TRBV20-1 to TRBJ2-1, with 8 positions matching TRBD2. Trimming cost V 5 bases and J 4 bases; bases outside gene matches: 7. CDR1 is DFQATT and CDR2 is SNEGSKA in the germline V gene (reference sequence). This CDR3 has 14 amino acids. CDR3 residues: CSAAPAGVYNEQFF. CDR3 nucleotide sequence: TGCAGTGCTGCACCAGCGGGGGTGTACAATGAGCAGTTCTTC.